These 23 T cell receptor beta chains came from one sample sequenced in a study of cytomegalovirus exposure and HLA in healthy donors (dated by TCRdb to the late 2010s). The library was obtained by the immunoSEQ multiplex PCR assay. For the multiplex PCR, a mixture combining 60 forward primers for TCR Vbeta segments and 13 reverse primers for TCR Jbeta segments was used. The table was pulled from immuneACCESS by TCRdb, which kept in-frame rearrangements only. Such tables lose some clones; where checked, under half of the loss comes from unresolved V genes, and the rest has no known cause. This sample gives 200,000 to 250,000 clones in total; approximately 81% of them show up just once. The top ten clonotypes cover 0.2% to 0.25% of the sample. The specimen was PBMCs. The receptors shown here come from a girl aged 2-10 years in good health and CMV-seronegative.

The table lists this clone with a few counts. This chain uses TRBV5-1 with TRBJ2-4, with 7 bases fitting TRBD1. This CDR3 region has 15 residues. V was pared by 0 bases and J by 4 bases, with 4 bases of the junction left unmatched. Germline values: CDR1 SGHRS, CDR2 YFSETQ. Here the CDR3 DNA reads TGCGCCAGCAGCTTGGGGGACAGAACTAAAAACATTCAGTACTTC. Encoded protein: CASSLGDRTKNIQYF.

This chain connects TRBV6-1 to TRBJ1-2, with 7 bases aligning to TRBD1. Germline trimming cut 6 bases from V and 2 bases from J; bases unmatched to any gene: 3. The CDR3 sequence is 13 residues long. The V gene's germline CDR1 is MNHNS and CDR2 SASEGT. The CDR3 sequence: CASRPTGNYGYTF. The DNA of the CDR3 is TGTGCCAGCAGACCGACAGGGAACTATGGCTACACCTTC.

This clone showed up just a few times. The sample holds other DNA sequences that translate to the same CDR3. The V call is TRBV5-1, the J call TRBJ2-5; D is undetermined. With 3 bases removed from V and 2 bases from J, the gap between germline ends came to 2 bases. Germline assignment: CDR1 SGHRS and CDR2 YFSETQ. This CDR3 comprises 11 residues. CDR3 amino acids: CASSSQETQYF. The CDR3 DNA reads TGCGCCAGCAGCTCTCAAGAGACCCAGTACTTC.

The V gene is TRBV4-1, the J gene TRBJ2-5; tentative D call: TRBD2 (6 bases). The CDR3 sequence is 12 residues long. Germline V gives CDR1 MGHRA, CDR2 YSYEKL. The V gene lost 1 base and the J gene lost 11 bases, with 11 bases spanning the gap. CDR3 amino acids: CASSQVAGMQYF. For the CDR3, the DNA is TGCGCCAGCAGCCAAGTGGCGGGAATGCAGTACTTC.

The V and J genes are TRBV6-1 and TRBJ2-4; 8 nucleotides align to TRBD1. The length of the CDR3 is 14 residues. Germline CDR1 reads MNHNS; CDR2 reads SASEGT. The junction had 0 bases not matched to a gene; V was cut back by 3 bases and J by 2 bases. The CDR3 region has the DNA TGTGCCAGCAGTGACAGGGGGCCCAAAAACATTCAGTACTTC. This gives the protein CASSDRGPKNIQYF.

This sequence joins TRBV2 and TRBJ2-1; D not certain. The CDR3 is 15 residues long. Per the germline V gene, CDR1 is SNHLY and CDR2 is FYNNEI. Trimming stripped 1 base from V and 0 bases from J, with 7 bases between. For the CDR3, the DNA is TGTGCCAGCAGTGAAGACAGCTACTCCTACAATGAGCAGTTCTTC. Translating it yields CASSEDSYSYNEQFF.

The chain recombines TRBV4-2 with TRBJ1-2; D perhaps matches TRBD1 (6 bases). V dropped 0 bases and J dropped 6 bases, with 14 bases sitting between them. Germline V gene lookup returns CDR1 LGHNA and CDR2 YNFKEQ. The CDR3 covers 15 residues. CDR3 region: CASSQDWEQGNGYTF. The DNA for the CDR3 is TGTGCCAGCAGCCAAGACTGGGAACAGGGCAATGGCTACACCTTC.

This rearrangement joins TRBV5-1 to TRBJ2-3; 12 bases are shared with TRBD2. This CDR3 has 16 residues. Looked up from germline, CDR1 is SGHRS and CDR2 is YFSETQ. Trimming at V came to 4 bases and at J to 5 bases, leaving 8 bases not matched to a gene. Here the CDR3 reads CASSPTSGGRGDTQYF. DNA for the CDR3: TGCGCCAGCAGCCCAACTAGCGGGGGGAGAGGAGATACGCAGTATTTT.

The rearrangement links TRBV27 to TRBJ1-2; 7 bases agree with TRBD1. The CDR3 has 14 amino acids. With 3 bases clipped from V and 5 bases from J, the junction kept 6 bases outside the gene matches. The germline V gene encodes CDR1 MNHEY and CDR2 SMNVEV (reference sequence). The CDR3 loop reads CASSLRGRLYGYTF. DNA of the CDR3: TGTGCCAGCAGTTTGAGGGGGCGACTGTATGGCTACACCTTC.

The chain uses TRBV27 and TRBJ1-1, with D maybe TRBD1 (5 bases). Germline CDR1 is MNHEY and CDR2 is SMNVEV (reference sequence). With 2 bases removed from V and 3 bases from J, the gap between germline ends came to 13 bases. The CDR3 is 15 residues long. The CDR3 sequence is CASSLIWGRDTEAFF. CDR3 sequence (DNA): TGTGCCAGCAGTTTAATATGGGGGAGGGACACTGAAGCTTTCTTT.

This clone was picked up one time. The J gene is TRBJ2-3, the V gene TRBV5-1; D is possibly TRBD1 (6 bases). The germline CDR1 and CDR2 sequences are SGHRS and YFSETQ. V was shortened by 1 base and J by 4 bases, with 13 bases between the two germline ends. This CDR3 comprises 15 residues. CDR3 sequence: CASSLTGSFSDTQYF. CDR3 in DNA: TGCGCCAGCAGCTTGACAGGGTCATTTTCAGATACGCAGTATTTT.

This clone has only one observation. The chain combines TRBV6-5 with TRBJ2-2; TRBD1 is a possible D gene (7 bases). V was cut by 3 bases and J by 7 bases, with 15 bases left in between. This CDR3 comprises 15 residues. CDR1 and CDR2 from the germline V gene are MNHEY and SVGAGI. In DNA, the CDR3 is TGTGCCAGCAGTTATGCAGGGGGGATAGTCGGGGAGCTGTTTTTT. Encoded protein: CASSYAGGIVGELFF.

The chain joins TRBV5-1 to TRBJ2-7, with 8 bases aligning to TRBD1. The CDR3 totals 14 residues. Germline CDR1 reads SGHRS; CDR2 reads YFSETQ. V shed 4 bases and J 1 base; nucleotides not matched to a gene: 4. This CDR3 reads CASSADRGSYEQYF. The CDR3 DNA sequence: TGCGCCAGCAGCGCCGACAGGGGTTCCTACGAGCAGTACTTC.

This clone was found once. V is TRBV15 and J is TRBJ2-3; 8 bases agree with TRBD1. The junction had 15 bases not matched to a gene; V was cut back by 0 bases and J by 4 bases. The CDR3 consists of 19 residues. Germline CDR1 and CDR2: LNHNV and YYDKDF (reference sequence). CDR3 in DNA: TGTGCCACCAGCAGAGATCCCCCTCGGACAGGGTGGTTCGCAGATACGCAGTATTTT. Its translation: CATSRDPPRTGWFADTQYF.

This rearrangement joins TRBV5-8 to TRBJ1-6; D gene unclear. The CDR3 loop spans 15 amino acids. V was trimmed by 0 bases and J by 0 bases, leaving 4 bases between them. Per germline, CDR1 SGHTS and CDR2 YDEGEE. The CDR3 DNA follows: TGTGCCAGCAGCTTGGGTAGCTCCTATAATTCACCCCTCCACTTT. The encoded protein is CASSLGSSYNSPLHF.

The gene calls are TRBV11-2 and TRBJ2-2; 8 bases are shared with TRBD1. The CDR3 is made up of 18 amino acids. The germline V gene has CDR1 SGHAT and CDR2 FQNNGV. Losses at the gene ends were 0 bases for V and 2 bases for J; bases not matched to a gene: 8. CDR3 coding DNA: TGTGCCAGCAGCTTAGATCCCTTACAGGGGGGAAACACCGGGGAGCTGTTTTTT. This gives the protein CASSLDPLQGGNTGELFF.

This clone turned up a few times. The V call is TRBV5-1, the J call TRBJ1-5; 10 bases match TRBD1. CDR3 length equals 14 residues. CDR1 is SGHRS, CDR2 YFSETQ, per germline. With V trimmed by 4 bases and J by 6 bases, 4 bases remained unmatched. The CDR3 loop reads CASSTGTGVQPQHF. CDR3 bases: TGCGCCAGCAGCACCGGGACAGGGGTTCAGCCCCAGCATTTT.

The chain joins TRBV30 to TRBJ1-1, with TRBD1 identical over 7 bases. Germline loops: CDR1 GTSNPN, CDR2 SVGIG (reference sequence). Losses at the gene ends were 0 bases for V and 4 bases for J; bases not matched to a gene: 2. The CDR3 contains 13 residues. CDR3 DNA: TGTGCCTGGAGTGTAGGGGGCCTCACTGAAGCTTTCTTT. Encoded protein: CAWSVGGLTEAFF.

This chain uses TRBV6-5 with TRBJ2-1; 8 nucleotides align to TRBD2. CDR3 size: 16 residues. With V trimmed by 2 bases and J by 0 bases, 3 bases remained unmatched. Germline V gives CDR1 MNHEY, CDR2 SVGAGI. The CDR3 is CASSYGTRGSYNEQFF. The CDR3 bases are TGTGCCAGCAGTTACGGGACTAGGGGCTCCTACAATGAGCAGTTCTTC.

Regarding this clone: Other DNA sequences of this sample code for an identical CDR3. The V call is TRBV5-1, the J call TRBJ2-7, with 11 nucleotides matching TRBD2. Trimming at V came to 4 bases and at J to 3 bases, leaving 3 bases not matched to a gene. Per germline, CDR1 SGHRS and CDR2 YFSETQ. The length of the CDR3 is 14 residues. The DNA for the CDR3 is TGCGCCAGCAGCCTGGGGACTAGCGGCTACGAGCAGTACTTC. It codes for CASSLGTSGYEQYF.

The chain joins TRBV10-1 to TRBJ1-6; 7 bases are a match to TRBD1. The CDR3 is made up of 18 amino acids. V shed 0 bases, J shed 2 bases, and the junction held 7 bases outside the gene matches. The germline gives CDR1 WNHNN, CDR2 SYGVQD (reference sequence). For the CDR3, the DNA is TGCGCCAGCAGTGAGTCCGACAGGGCCCCACCCTATAATTCACCCCTCCACTTT. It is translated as CASSESDRAPPYNSPLHF.

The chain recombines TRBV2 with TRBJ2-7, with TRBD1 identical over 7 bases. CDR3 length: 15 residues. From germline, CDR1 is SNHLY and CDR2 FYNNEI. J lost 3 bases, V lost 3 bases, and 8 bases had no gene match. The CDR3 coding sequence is TGTGCCAGCAGTGATTTGGACAGGTCGATCTACGAGCAGTACTTC. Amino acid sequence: CASSDLDRSIYEQYF. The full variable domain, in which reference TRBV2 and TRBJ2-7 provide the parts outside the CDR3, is EPEVTQTPSHQVTQMGQEVILRCVPISNHLYFYWYRQILGQKVEFLVSFYNNEISEKSEIFDDQFSVERPDGSNFTLKIRSTKLEDSAMYFCASSDLDRSIYEQYFGPGTRLTVT.

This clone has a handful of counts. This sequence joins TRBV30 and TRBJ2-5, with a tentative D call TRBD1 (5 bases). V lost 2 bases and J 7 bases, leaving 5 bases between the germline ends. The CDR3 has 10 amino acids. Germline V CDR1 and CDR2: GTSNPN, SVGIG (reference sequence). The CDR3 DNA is TGTGCCTGGAGTCAGGGGACCCAGTACTTC. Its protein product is CAWSQGTQYF. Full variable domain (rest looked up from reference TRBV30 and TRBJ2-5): SQTIHQWPATLVQPVGSPLSLECTVEGTSNPNLYWYRQAAGRGLQLLFYSVGIGQISSEVPQNLSASRPQDRQFILSSKKLLLSDSGFYLCAWSQGTQYFGPGTRLLVL.